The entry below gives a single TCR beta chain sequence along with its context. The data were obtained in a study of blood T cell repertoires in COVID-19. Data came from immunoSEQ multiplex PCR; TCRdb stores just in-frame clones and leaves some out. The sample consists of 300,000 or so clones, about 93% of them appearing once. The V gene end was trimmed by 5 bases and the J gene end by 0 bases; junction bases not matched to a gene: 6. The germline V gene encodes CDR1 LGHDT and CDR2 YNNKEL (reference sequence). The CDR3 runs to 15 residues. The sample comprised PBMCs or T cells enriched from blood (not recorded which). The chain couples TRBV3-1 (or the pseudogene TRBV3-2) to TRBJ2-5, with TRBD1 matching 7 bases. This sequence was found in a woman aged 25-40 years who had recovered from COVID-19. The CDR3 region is CASSSQTGNQETQYF. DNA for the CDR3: TGTGCCAGCAGCTCCCAGACAGGGAACCAAGAGACCCAGTACTTC.